The clone carrying this T cell receptor (beta chain) has a single count. As processed by the authors: Using reference gene primer amplification, nucleated cell counts were estimated. Clones were read by immunoSEQ multiplex PCR, and TCRdb kept only the in-frame ones, dropping some. D and trimming were read from the DNA, whereas the V and J calls and clone size are those reported in that table. Of just under 65,000 clones listed, more than 75% are singletons. The record originates from a study of blood T cell repertoires in COVID-19. Turning to the study itself: Some COVID-19 samples were acute and others convalescent; all came from the United States, Italy and Spain.

V trimming: 1 base; J trimming: 4 bases; junction bases outside the gene matches: 8. The CDR3 contains 16 residues. Germline V gene sequence: CDR1 SGHTA, CDR2 FQGNSA. Specimen: peripheral blood. The chain employs TRBV7-2 and TRBJ1-2; 8 nucleotides line up with TRBD1. This sequence originates from a human donor in a cohort sampled during active COVID-19. CDR3 in DNA: TGTGCCAGCAGCTTAGGCGTGCAGGGGGCGAGCTATGGCTACACCTTC. Translating it yields CASSLGVQGASYGYTF.